This passage covers 9 T cell receptor beta chains from one sample sequenced in a study of molecular identifiers for immune sequencing clone quantification. TCRdb fed the PCR reads into MiXCR, producing one record per CDR3 protein. The data show 250,000 to 400,000 distinct CDR3 sequences, around 21% seen once. The sequencing input was naive CD8+ T cells from blood, with Jurkat cell RNA spiked in. Subset noted: FACS-sorted CD8+CD4-CCR7+CD45RA+ naive T cells. Receptors originate from a human donor in good health. Some libraries in this study had Jurkat cell RNA spiked in.

This clonotype was counted at least ten times. The chain carries TRBV6-5 and TRBJ2-5, with 12 bases lining up with TRBD2. The ends lost 6 bases at V and 2 bases at J; junction bases unmatched: 10. The CDR3 is 17 residues long. CDR1 and CDR2 from the germline V gene are MNHEY and SVGAGI. As DNA, the CDR3 is TGTGCCAGCAGCATTGGACTAGCGGGACCCGTACAAGAGACCCAGTACTTC. Encoded protein: CASSIGLAGPVQETQYF.

This clonotype was seen at least ten times. The rearrangement uses TRBV24-1 and TRBJ1-1; 9 bases match TRBD1. The CDR3 has 16 amino acids. Per germline, CDR1 KGHDR and CDR2 SFDVKD. With V trimmed by 4 bases and J by 8 bases, 13 bases remained unmatched. This CDR3 reads CATSEGGDRDGFEAFF. The CDR3 DNA is TGTGCCACCAGTGAGGGGGGGGACAGGGACGGGTTCGAAGCTTTCTTT.

This clonotype has a count of ten or more. V and J are TRBV5-6 and TRBJ2-3; 8 positions agree with TRBD1. This CDR3 comprises 16 residues. Germline V lookup: CDR1 SGHDT, CDR2 YYEEEE. Trimming cost V 2 bases and J 4 bases; bases outside gene matches: 9. The CDR3 is CASSFGTGFWADTQYF. As DNA, the CDR3 is TGTGCCAGCAGCTTCGGGACAGGTTTTTGGGCAGATACGCAGTATTTT.

At least ten counts were recorded for this clonotype. The gene calls are TRBV5-1 and TRBJ2-5, with D perhaps assigned TRBD1 or TRBD2 (5 bases each). Germline loops: CDR1 SGHRS, CDR2 YFSETQ. The CDR3 consists of 14 residues. Trimming took 0 bases from V and 4 from J, leaving 10 bases between them. CDR3 region: CASSLGEGLETQYF. Written as DNA, the CDR3 is TGCGCCAGCAGCTTGGGCGAGGGGCTAGAGACCCAGTACTTC.

This clonotype was found many times. The rearrangement links TRBV7-9 to TRBJ1-2, with 9 bases lining up with TRBD1. Germline loops: CDR1 SEHNR, CDR2 FQNEAQ (reference sequence). Trimming at V came to 4 bases and at J to 3 bases, leaving 6 bases not matched to a gene. The CDR3 is 15 residues long. CDR3 bases: TGTGCCAGCAGCTCAGACAGGGGGAAAGACTATGGCTACACCTTC. Protein: CASSSDRGKDYGYTF.

In this sample, this clonotype turned up many times. The genes are TRBV30 and TRBJ2-2, with D perhaps matching TRBD1 or TRBD2 (5 bases each). CDR1 and CDR2 (germline): GTSNPN, SVGIG (reference sequence). V dropped 5 bases and J dropped 0 bases, with 10 bases sitting between them. This CDR3 comprises 14 residues. As DNA, the CDR3 is TGTGCCTGGTCCGGGACGGCGAACACCGGGGAGCTGTTTTTT. Its translation: CAWSGTANTGELFF.

This clonotype was recorded at least ten times. V is TRBV7-2 and J is TRBJ1-5; no firm D call. The CDR3 has 15 residues. V was cut by 1 base and J by 0 bases, with 7 bases left in between. CDR1 is SGHTA, CDR2 FQGNSA, per germline. In nucleotides, the CDR3 is TGTGCCAGCAGCTTAGTTGACGGTAGCAATCAGCCCCAGCATTTT. It codes for CASSLVDGSNQPQHF.

For this clonotype: A much larger clone is a single base away; this may be a read error. The chain carries TRBV12-3 or TRBV12-4 and TRBJ2-1, with TRBD2 identical over 10 bases. The J segment lost 12 bases and the V segment lost 3 bases, leaving 11 bases of the junction unmatched. The CDR3 runs 15 residues. Written as DNA, the CDR3 is TGTGCCAGCAGTTTGGTAGCGGGGGGCCAACATGGGCAGTTCTTC. Translation gives CASSLVAGGQHGQFF.

This clonotype has a count of ten or more. The V gene is TRBV9, the J gene TRBJ2-3; TRBD2 aligns across 9 bases. Per germline, CDR1 SGDLS and CDR2 YYNGEE. The CDR3 extends over 15 amino acids. J gave up 3 bases and V 3 bases, and 5 bases lay outside the gene matches. The CDR3 protein is CASSARLAVTDTQYF. CDR3 coding DNA: TGTGCCAGCAGCGCCAGACTAGCGGTTACAGATACGCAGTATTTT.